Given below is one TCR beta chain in context. This sample is part of a study of T-cell memory formation after mild COVID-19. Germline V CDR1 and CDR2: SGHTA, FQGNSA. Trimming took 3 bases from V and 3 from J; bases not matched to a gene: 11. The CDR3 covers 18 residues. A single record per CDR3 protein comes from TCRdb applying MiXCR to the 5' RACE reads. This table has some 160,000 distinct CDR3 sequences, about an eighth appearing once. What was sequenced was PBMCs or a T cell subset sorted from them (not recorded which). The clonotype was recovered from a man in his late teens or twenties who had mild COVID-19 (a few samples of this study predate the infection). Cell type and time point are not known. The chain uses TRBV7-2 and TRBJ1-5; TRBD1 agrees at 10 bases. The CDR3 sequence is CASSFRPPGQGTNQPQHF. As DNA, the CDR3 is TGTGCCAGCAGCTTTCGCCCCCCGGGACAGGGGACCAATCAGCCCCAGCATTTT.